This TCR beta chain was identified during a study of blood T cell repertoires in COVID-19. For the study at large: Acute-phase and convalescent COVID-19 samples originated in the United States, Italy and Spain.

The ends were cut back, 4 bases at V and 8 bases at J, with 14 bases in the middle. Looked up from germline, CDR1 is MNHEY and CDR2 is SVGEGT. The CDR3 spans 13 residues. Seattle's enrolled individuals joined amid active infection and were then monitored longitudinally. Using immunoSEQ multiplex PCR, the repertoire was profiled, and TCRdb retains in-frame clones only, with some absent. This sample has around 280,000 clones, with 88% found just once. The sequencing sample was made of peripheral blood. The receptor was derived from a woman younger than 45 with COVID-19, enrolled during active disease. This chain uses TRBV6-2 or TRBV6-3 with TRBJ1-2, with D possibly matching TRBD1 (6 bases). DNA for the CDR3: TGTGCCAGCAGTTTCGCACAGGGACCCGGCTACACCTTC. Its translation is CASSFAQGPGYTF.